The 29 T cell receptor beta chains below come from one sample, sequenced in a study of shared clonotypes between healthy human individuals. Sequencing was performed with immunoSEQ multiplex PCR; in TCRdb, only in-frame clones are kept and a portion is missing. This table holds about 2.1 million clones, 93% found once. Naivety among CD8 cells was defined by CD45RO negativity and positive CCR7 selection, thereby excluding terminally differentiated effector memory CD45RA+ cells. Sequenced material: naive CD8+ T cells from PBMCs. Receptors were obtained from a man between 18 and 35 years old in good health. Some clones in this sample may be carry-over from other donors' samples.

This clone was detected only once. V is TRBV28 and J is TRBJ2-7; tentatively, D is TRBD2 (5 bases). CDR1 and CDR2 from the germline V gene are MDHEN and SYDVKM. The CDR3 contains 14 residues. Trimming pared 8 bases from V and 1 base from J, leaving 15 bases between. CDR3: CASGSGSNSYEQYF. In DNA form, the CDR3 reads TGTGCCAGCGGGTCGGGATCCAATTCCTACGAGCAGTACTTC.

This chain joins TRBV19 and TRBJ2-7, with D possibly matching TRBD1 (5 bases). This CDR3 has 13 residues. V lost 5 bases, J lost 2 bases, and 10 bases lay in between. The germline V gene has CDR1 LNHDA and CDR2 SQIVND (reference sequence). As DNA, the CDR3 is TGTGCCAGTAGTGGGGCTCGAGCCTACGAGCAGTACTTC. Its translation: CASSGARAYEQYF. Together with reference TRBV19 and TRBJ2-7, the CDR3 gives the full variable domain: DGGITQSPKYLFRKEGQNVTLSCEQNLNHDAMYWYRQDPGQGLRLIYYSQIVNDFQKGDIAEGYSVSREKKESFPLTVTSAQKNPTAFYLCASSGARAYEQYFGPGTRLTVT.

The chain links TRBV9 to TRBJ2-1; possible D gene TRBD2, 6 bases. The V and J ends lost 0 bases and 6 bases respectively, with 19 bases between them. The CDR3 is 17 amino acids. CDR1 SGDLS and CDR2 YYNGEE come from the germline V gene. The CDR3 sequence is CASSVGVGSNPVNEQFF. CDR3 nucleotide sequence: TGTGCCAGCAGCGTAGGGGTCGGGAGTAATCCGGTCAATGAGCAGTTCTTC. The full variable domain, with the rest looked up from reference TRBV9 and TRBJ2-1, is DSGVTQTPKHLITATGQRVTLRCSPRSGDLSVYWYQQSLDQGLQFLIQYYNGEERAKGNILERFSAQQFPDLHSELNLSSLELGDSALYFCASSVGVGSNPVNEQFFGPGTRLTVL.

The chain employs TRBV5-6 and TRBJ2-3; 8 bases line up with TRBD2. CDR3 length: 15 amino acids. CDR1 and CDR2 (germline): SGHDT, YYEEEE. Trimming removed 1 base from V and 2 bases from J; junction bases left unmatched: 3. CDR3 coding DNA: TGTGCCAGCAGCTTGACTAGCGGATACACAGATACGCAGTATTTT. It encodes CASSLTSGYTDTQYF.

The CDR3 bases are TGTGCCAGCAGTTTCGGCAGGGACACAGATACGCAGTATTTT. Translated: CASSFGRDTDTQYF. The chain combines TRBV28 with TRBJ2-3; TRBD1 is a possible D gene (5 bases). V shed 3 bases and J shed 2 bases, with 9 bases lying between them. Germline V gives CDR1 MDHEN, CDR2 SYDVKM. The CDR3 runs to 14 residues.

A word on this clone: In the same sample, other DNA sequences code for this CDR3. The CDR3 DNA follows: TGTGCCAGCAGTTTAATGGGCAATCAGCCCCAGCATTTT. Translated, it gives CASSLMGNQPQHF. The chain has TRBV27 and TRBJ1-5, with D uncertain. This CDR3 has 13 residues. Germline V gene data show CDR1 as MNHEY and CDR2 as SMNVEV (reference sequence). V dropped 2 bases and J dropped 2 bases, with 4 bases sitting between them.

The chain links TRBV27 to TRBJ2-3; a weak D match, TRBD2 (5 bases). The CDR3 is 16 amino acids. With 4 bases removed from V and 0 bases from J, the gap between germline ends came to 14 bases. CDR1 and CDR2 (germline): MNHEY, SMNVEV (reference sequence). The CDR3 DNA reads TGTGCCAGCAGTTCTCTCTTACGGGGTAGCACAGATACGCAGTATTTT. Protein: CASSSLLRGSTDTQYF.

CDR3 coding DNA: TGTGCCAGCAGTGCCCCACTAGCGGGATACAATGAGCAGTTCTTC. Its translation is CASSAPLAGYNEQFF. The chain has TRBV2 and TRBJ2-1, with 10 nucleotides matching TRBD2. Germline V gene sequence: CDR1 SNHLY, CDR2 FYNNEI. Trimming took 4 bases from V and 4 from J; bases not matched to a gene: 4. The CDR3 covers 15 residues.

The rearrangement links TRBV30 to TRBJ1-5; the D is unclear. V dropped 0 bases and J dropped 3 bases, with 9 bases sitting between them. Germline V lookup: CDR1 GTSNPN, CDR2 SVGIG (reference sequence). This CDR3 has 14 residues. The CDR3 region is CAWSVTVSNQPQHF. DNA for the CDR3: TGTGCCTGGAGTGTAACGGTTTCCAATCAGCCCCAGCATTTT.

The chain links TRBV7-9 to TRBJ2-7; possible D gene TRBD1, 6 bases. Germline CDR1 reads SEHNR; CDR2 reads FQNEAQ (reference sequence). V dropped 6 bases and J dropped 6 bases, with 24 bases sitting between them. This CDR3 is built from 16 residues. The CDR3 coding sequence is TGTGCCAGCAGTCCTCCCTTGGGGGCAGATATCCTCGAGCAGTACTTC. It specifies CASSPPLGADILEQYF.

The chain has TRBV7-8 and TRBJ1-1; no clear D gene. This CDR3 has 15 residues. CDR1 and CDR2 (germline): SGHVS, FQNEAQ. The V end lost 4 bases, the J end lost 0 bases, and 12 bases lay between the germline ends. CDR3 sequence reads: CASSSTPFMNTEAFF. The CDR3 DNA sequence: TGTGCCAGCAGCTCCACCCCATTTATGAACACTGAAGCTTTCTTT. The variable domain in full, with the rest retrieved from reference TRBV7-8 and TRBJ1-1, is GAGVSQSPRYKVAKRGQDVALRCDPISGHVSLFWYQQALGQGPEFLTYFQNEAQLDKSGLPSDRFFAERPEGSVSTLKIQRTQQEDSAVYLCASSSTPFMNTEAFFGQGTRLTVV.

The chain recombines TRBV2 with TRBJ2-5, with TRBD2 matching 10 bases. The V segment lost 6 bases and the J segment 4 bases; nucleotides outside the gene matches: 11. This CDR3 is 16 amino acids long. Germline V gene lookup returns CDR1 SNHLY and CDR2 FYNNEI. As DNA, the CDR3 is TGTGCCAGCAGCGGACTAGCGGAAGTAAGGGCAGAGACCCAGTACTTC. Protein product: CASSGLAEVRAETQYF. Variable domain in full (rest from reference TRBV2 and TRBJ2-5): EPEVTQTPSHQVTQMGQEVILRCVPISNHLYFYWYRQILGQKVEFLVSFYNNEISEKSEIFDDQFSVERPDGSNFTLKIRSTKLEDSAMYFCASSGLAEVRAETQYFGPGTRLLVL.

V is TRBV11-2 and J is TRBJ2-2; the D call may be TRBD1 or TRBD2 (5 bases each). CDR1 and CDR2 from the germline V gene are SGHAT and FQNNGV. V was pared by 4 bases and J by 5 bases, with 23 bases between. The CDR3 extends over 18 amino acids. The CDR3 DNA reads as TGTGCCAGCAGCTCCTCTCCCGACGTTGGGTGGGGGACCGGGGAGCTGTTTTTT. Amino acids: CASSSSPDVGWGTGELFF.

V and J are TRBV18 and TRBJ2-1, with 9 nucleotides matching TRBD1. Germline V gene sequence: CDR1 KGHSH, CDR2 LQKENI. There are 15 residues in the CDR3. V shed 3 bases, J shed 7 bases, and the junction held 7 bases outside the gene matches. CDR3 in DNA: TGTGCCAGCTCACCGGGACAGGGAACGGGTAATGAGCAGTTCTTC. Protein sequence: CASSPGQGTGNEQFF.

The chain employs TRBV30 and TRBJ1-2, with TRBD1 matching over 7 bases. Germline-derived CDR1 and CDR2 are GTSNPN and SVGIG (reference sequence). V lost 4 bases to trimming and J lost 4 bases; unmatched junction nucleotides: 9. The length of the CDR3 is 14 residues. The CDR3 reads CAWTRDRAAYGYTF. The CDR3 DNA reads as TGTGCCTGGACCCGGGACAGAGCTGCCTATGGCTACACCTTC.

The chain uses TRBV7-9 and TRBJ2-7; D is possibly TRBD1 (6 bases). Germline loops: CDR1 SEHNR, CDR2 FQNEAQ (reference sequence). The CDR3 is 15 amino acids. Trimming stripped 6 bases from V and 2 bases from J, with 17 bases between. The chain's CDR3 is CASSRGQPVPYEQYF. The CDR3, as DNA: TGTGCCAGCAGTCGAGGACAGCCGGTCCCCTACGAGCAGTACTTC.

The chain has TRBV7-6 and TRBJ2-1, with a weak D call TRBD2 (5 bases). This CDR3 spans 13 amino acids. V lost 4 bases and J 7 bases, leaving 11 bases between the germline ends. Germline values: CDR1 SGHVS, CDR2 FNYEAQ. The CDR3 sequence is CASSSTSGNEQFF. CDR3 bases: TGTGCCAGCAGCTCCACATCGGGGAATGAGCAGTTCTTC.

The V gene is TRBV13, the J gene TRBJ2-6, with D unclear. V gave up 0 bases and J gave up 0 bases, with 6 bases separating them. The CDR3 extends over 16 amino acids. Looked up from germline, CDR1 is PRHDT and CDR2 is FYEKMQ (reference sequence). Here the CDR3 DNA reads TGTGCCAGCAGCTTAGGCCCGGTCTCTGGGGCCAACGTCCTGACTTTC. Translation: CASSLGPVSGANVLTF.

The chain employs TRBV27 and TRBJ2-7, with D tentatively TRBD1 (5 bases). The CDR3 length is 16 residues. Germline V gene sequence: CDR1 MNHEY, CDR2 SMNVEV (reference sequence). V was pared by 0 bases and J by 5 bases, with 17 bases between. The CDR3 DNA follows: TGTGCCAGCAGTTTATCAGTTGAGGCAGGGTTCGACGAGCAGTACTTC. This encodes CASSLSVEAGFDEQYF.

This sequence joins TRBV7-3 and TRBJ2-1; TRBD2 aligns across 11 bases. From germline, CDR1 is SGHTA and CDR2 FQGTGA. This CDR3 is 16 amino acids long. J gave up 3 bases and V 5 bases, and 6 bases lay outside the gene matches. CDR3 in DNA: TGTGCCAGCAGCATTTTAGCGGGAGGGAACTACAATGAGCAGTTCTTC. As protein: CASSILAGGNYNEQFF.

This sequence joins TRBV6-1 and TRBJ2-1; D remains unclear. V was clipped by 4 bases and J by 3 bases, with 7 bases between them. The CDR3 spans 13 residues. Germline values: CDR1 MNHNS, CDR2 SASEGT. DNA of the CDR3: TGTGCCAGCAGTGGTGAGGTCTACAATGAGCAGTTCTTC. Residues: CASSGEVYNEQFF.

V and J are TRBV5-1 and TRBJ2-3; the D gene is possibly TRBD1 (6 bases). CDR1 and CDR2 (germline): SGHRS, YFSETQ. V gave up 4 bases and J gave up 5 bases, with 23 bases separating them. The CDR3 consists of 17 residues. DNA of the CDR3: TGCGCCAGCAGCCCCCCCGGACTGACAGGCCAGATAGATACGCAGTATTTT. Translation gives CASSPPGLTGQIDTQYF.

As regards this clone: In the same sample, other DNA sequences code for this CDR3. The chain recombines TRBV6-5 with TRBJ2-1; D gene ambiguous. Germline V CDR1 and CDR2: MNHEY, SVGAGI. V lost 0 bases, J lost 7 bases, and 7 bases lay in between. The CDR3 has 13 amino acids. In DNA form, the CDR3 reads TGTGCCAGCAGTTACTCGATAGGAAATGAGCAGTTCTTC. Its translation is CASSYSIGNEQFF.

The chain joins TRBV19 to TRBJ1-2, with D maybe TRBD1 (6 bases). This CDR3 has 12 residues. The germline V gene encodes CDR1 LNHDA and CDR2 SQIVND (reference sequence). V was trimmed by 3 bases and J by 7 bases, leaving 9 bases between them. Here the CDR3 DNA reads TGTGCCAGTAGTATGGGGGGGCTTGGCTACACCTTC. It specifies CASSMGGLGYTF. The full variable domain, rest sourced from reference TRBV19 and TRBJ1-2, is DGGITQSPKYLFRKEGQNVTLSCEQNLNHDAMYWYRQDPGQGLRLIYYSQIVNDFQKGDIAEGYSVSREKKESFPLTVTSAQKNPTAFYLCASSMGGLGYTFGSGTRLTVV.

V gene TRBV7-9 combines with J gene TRBJ2-1; 10 bases align to TRBD2. This CDR3 contains 18 residues. Trimming took 3 bases from V and 5 from J; bases not matched to a gene: 13. Germline V lookup: CDR1 SEHNR, CDR2 FQNEAQ (reference sequence). The CDR3 spells CASSFGVSAGGLDNEQFF. The CDR3 nucleotides are TGTGCCAGCAGCTTCGGGGTTTCAGCGGGAGGGCTAGACAATGAGCAGTTCTTC.

The chain links TRBV7-9 to TRBJ2-1; TRBD2 aligns across 8 bases. The CDR3 is 13 residues long. Germline V lookup: CDR1 SEHNR, CDR2 FQNEAQ (reference sequence). The J segment lost 5 bases and the V segment lost 6 bases, leaving 3 bases of the junction unmatched. The CDR3 region has the DNA TGTGCCAGCAGGGATAGCGGGGACAATGAGCAGTTCTTC. Amino acids: CASRDSGDNEQFF.

CDR3 sequence: CASSEGLASNNEQFF. The CDR3 nucleotides read TGCGCCAGCAGCGAAGGACTAGCGTCGAACAATGAGCAGTTCTTC. J is TRBJ2-1 and V is TRBV4-3, with 9 nucleotides matching TRBD2. The CDR3 is made up of 15 amino acids. Germline CDR1 and CDR2: LGHNA and YSLEER. Trimming took 5 bases from V and 5 from J; bases not matched to a gene: 7.

CDR3 region: CASSPETVNTEAFF. For the CDR3, the DNA is TGTGCCAGCAGCCCTGAGACAGTTAACACTGAAGCTTTCTTT. The rearrangement links TRBV5-4 to TRBJ1-1, with a weak D call TRBD1 (5 bases). In germline, CDR1 is SGHNT, CDR2 YYREEE (reference sequence). Trimming took off 4 bases at V and 2 bases at J, with 12 bases between the two ends. This CDR3 is built from 14 residues.

The chain couples TRBV19 to TRBJ2-7, with TRBD1 matching 7 bases. The CDR3 extends over 14 amino acids. J was trimmed by 3 bases and V by 6 bases; bases with no gene match: 8. Germline V gene sequence: CDR1 LNHDA, CDR2 SQIVND (reference sequence). The CDR3 nucleotides read TGTGCCAGTAGCTGGACAGGTTTCGACTACGAGCAGTACTTC. Translated, it gives CASSWTGFDYEQYF.